This TCR beta chain was documented in a study of brain T cells in children with intractable seizures. Study-wide points: Pre-surgery blood may have been undersampled, hiding some clones. HCMV serostatus was not known, and viral specificity came from CDR3 similarity only.

From germline, CDR1 is SNHLY and CDR2 FYNNEI. The V and J ends lost 6 bases and 1 base, in that order; junction bases with no gene match: 1. The CDR3 loop spans 15 amino acids. In regard to this clone: Its antigen is still unknown.

Only cases whose brain tissue showed the highest T cell transcript signatures were sequenced. The data were produced by immunoSEQ multiplex PCR, yet TCRdb's version contains in-frame clones alone and is incomplete. There are over 95,000 clones in the sample; 90% to 95% occur only once, and around 4% lies in the top ten. The sequences come from peripheral blood, collected at surgery. The J gene is TRBJ2-5, the V gene TRBV2; 14 bases line up with TRBD2. The source of this sequence is a boy in the first two years of life with hemimegalencephaly and intractable seizures. The CDR3 DNA reads TGTGCCAGCAGCGGGACTAGCGGGGGCCAAGAGACCCAGTACTTC. Amino acids: CASSGTSGGQETQYF. Filled out from reference TRBV2 and TRBJ2-5, the complete variable domain reads EPEVTQTPSHQVTQMGQEVILRCVPISNHLYFYWYRQILGQKVEFLVSFYNNEISEKSEIFDDQFSVERPDGSNFTLKIRSTKLEDSAMYFCASSGTSGGQETQYFGPGTRLLVL.